What follows are 20 T cell receptor beta chains derived from one specimen sequenced in a study of PD-1 blockade in classical Hodgkin lymphoma. Every one of the patients relapsed after autologous stem cell transplantation (brentuximab vedotin exposure was variable). Sequencing used immunoSEQ multiplex PCR; TCRdb keeps in-frame clones, though not all of them. The table has some 93,000 clones, 89% seen once. The sequencing used peripheral blood mononuclear cells (PBMCs), collected before the second cycle of nivolumab. The receptors here all came from a human donor with classical Hodgkin lymphoma.

The chain is built from TRBV2 and TRBJ1-1; 7 nucleotides line up with TRBD1. This CDR3 contains 14 residues. The germline V gene encodes CDR1 SNHLY and CDR2 FYNNEI. The V and J ends lost 6 bases and 4 bases, in that order; junction bases with no gene match: 8. The CDR3 reads CASRNRGGVTEAFF. For the CDR3, the DNA is TGTGCCAGCAGGAACAGGGGCGGCGTCACTGAAGCTTTCTTT. Based on the CDR3 plus reference TRBV2 and TRBJ1-1, the full variable domain is EPEVTQTPSHQVTQMGQEVILRCVPISNHLYFYWYRQILGQKVEFLVSFYNNEISEKSEIFDDQFSVERPDGSNFTLKIRSTKLEDSAMYFCASRNRGGVTEAFFGQGTRLTVV.

This clone was seen more than once but under ten times. This sequence joins TRBV7-9 and TRBJ2-1; D is unclear. The germline V and J ends were trimmed by 1 base and 6 bases, with 10 bases remaining between them. Germline CDR1 is SEHNR and CDR2 is FQNEAQ (reference sequence). There are 14 residues in the CDR3. CDR3 nucleotides: TGTGCCAGCAGCTTAGACGATACACGCAATGAGCAGTTCTTC. Protein sequence: CASSLDDTRNEQFF.

The V gene is TRBV13, the J gene TRBJ2-6; possible D gene TRBD2, 5 bases. The V gene lost 2 bases and the J gene lost 9 bases, with 11 bases spanning the gap. The CDR3 is 14 amino acids. Germline V CDR1 and CDR2: PRHDT, FYEKMQ (reference sequence). This CDR3 reads CASSLWRTGNVLTF. CDR3 bases: TGTGCCAGCAGCTTATGGAGGACGGGCAACGTCCTGACTTTC. Filled out from reference TRBV13 and TRBJ2-6, the complete variable domain reads AAGVIQSPRHLIKEKRETATLKCYPIPRHDTVYWYQQGPGQDPQFLISFYEKMQSDKGSIPDRFSAQQFSDYHSELNMSSLELGDSALYFCASSLWRTGNVLTFGAGSRLTVL.

The rearrangement joins TRBV4-2 to TRBJ2-3, with D unclear. Germline CDR1 is LGHNA and CDR2 is YNFKEQ. CDR3 size: 15 residues. With 0 bases removed from V and 5 bases from J, the gap between germline ends came to 12 bases. The CDR3 reads CASSQDPLTGDTQYF. In DNA, the CDR3 is TGTGCCAGCAGCCAAGATCCACTAACTGGAGATACGCAGTATTTT.

The rearrangement links TRBV5-1 to TRBJ1-1; D gene unclear. CDR1 is SGHRS, CDR2 YFSETQ, per germline. With 4 bases removed from V and 1 base from J, the gap between germline ends came to 14 bases. This CDR3 comprises 15 residues. CDR3 DNA sequence: TGCGCCAGCAGCCACGGACGATCGCCGAACACTGAAGCTTTCTTT. Protein: CASSHGRSPNTEAFF.

This chain uses TRBV6-5 with TRBJ2-3, with D perhaps TRBD1 (7 bases). This CDR3 spans 15 amino acids. The germline V and J ends were trimmed by 2 bases and 2 bases, with 11 bases remaining between them. Germline CDR1 reads MNHEY; CDR2 reads SVGAGI. The CDR3: CASSYVRGATDTQYF. The CDR3 DNA is TGTGCCAGCAGTTACGTCAGGGGGGCCACAGATACGCAGTATTTT.

CDR3 coding DNA: TGTGCCAGCAGAATCAGACAGGGCCAAGCTTTCTTT. It translates to CASRIRQGQAFF. J is TRBJ1-1 and V is TRBV6-6, with 7 bases that match TRBD1. With V trimmed by 6 bases and J by 9 bases, 7 bases remained unmatched. Germline lookup yields CDR1 MNHNY and CDR2 SVGAGI (reference sequence). The CDR3 is 12 amino acids.

This rearrangement joins TRBV30 to TRBJ1-5; TRBD1 matches 7 bases. Germline CDR1 reads GTSNPN; CDR2 reads SVGIG (reference sequence). Trimming removed 0 bases from V and 3 bases from J; junction bases left unmatched: 2. The CDR3 runs 14 residues. In nucleotides, the CDR3 is TGTGCCTGGAGTGTAGGGACAGACAATCAGCCCCAGCATTTT. Protein product: CAWSVGTDNQPQHF.

The chain is built from TRBV5-1 and TRBJ1-1; 7 nucleotides line up with TRBD1. CDR3 length: 13 residues. Germline assignment: CDR1 SGHRS and CDR2 YFSETQ. With 4 bases clipped from V and 8 bases from J, the junction kept 8 bases outside the gene matches. The CDR3 nucleotides are TGCGCCAGCAGCGGAACCGGGACAGTAGAAGCTTTCTTT. Encoded protein: CASSGTGTVEAFF.

The rearrangement links TRBV30 to TRBJ1-3, with a tentative D call TRBD1 (5 bases). Trimming took 0 bases from V and 4 from J, leaving 13 bases between them. Germline CDR1 reads GTSNPN; CDR2 reads SVGIG (reference sequence). CDR3 length equals 15 residues. The CDR3 nucleotides are TGTGCCTGGAGTGTACTAACAGGTCGAGGAAACACCATATATTTT. It translates to CAWSVLTGRGNTIYF.

The V gene is TRBV5-8, the J gene TRBJ2-7; no clear D gene. Germline V gene lookup returns CDR1 SGHTS and CDR2 YDEGEE. V lost 4 bases, J lost 1 base, and 18 bases lay in between. The CDR3 covers 16 residues. The CDR3 DNA reads as TGTGCCAGCAGCCCAGATTCCCGGGTACGTTCCTACGAGCAGTACTTC. It is translated as CASSPDSRVRSYEQYF.

The V and J genes are TRBV9 and TRBJ1-1; tentatively, D is TRBD1 (6 bases). Germline lookup yields CDR1 SGDLS and CDR2 YYNGEE. There are 16 residues in the CDR3. Trimming pared 0 bases from V and 1 base from J, leaving 13 bases between. This CDR3 is CASSVEAGERNTEAFF. CDR3 in DNA: TGTGCCAGCAGCGTAGAGGCAGGGGAGCGGAACACTGAAGCTTTCTTT.

The V and J genes are TRBV4-2 and TRBJ1-2; D is uncertain. Germline V gene sequence: CDR1 LGHNA, CDR2 YNFKEQ. Trimming pared 1 base from V and 3 bases from J, leaving 15 bases between. The CDR3 loop spans 16 amino acids. The CDR3 nucleotides read TGTGCCAGCAGCCAAGTTGCTCCCGGCGGGGACTATGGCTACACCTTC. It codes for CASSQVAPGGDYGYTF.

The chain combines TRBV23-1 with TRBJ1-1; D remains ambiguous. TRBV23-1 is recorded as an ORF, its role being uncertain. Trimming took off 3 bases at V and 1 base at J, with 3 bases between the two ends. This CDR3 is built from 12 residues. The CDR3 protein is CASSHPNTEAFF. CDR3 DNA sequence: TGCGCCAGCAGTCACCCGAACACTGAAGCTTTCTTT.

V gene TRBV27 combines with J gene TRBJ2-1, with 8 bases fitting TRBD2. V lost 5 bases, J lost 4 bases, and 4 bases stayed unmatched. The germline gives CDR1 MNHEY, CDR2 SMNVEV (reference sequence). This CDR3 contains 14 residues. CDR3 DNA sequence: TGTGCCAGCAGTGTAGCGGGGAGATACAATGAGCAGTTCTTC. It encodes CASSVAGRYNEQFF.

The CDR3 DNA is TGTGCCAGCAGCCCTAGGTGGGGGGAGGATTCACCCCTCCACTTT. It yields the protein CASSPRWGEDSPLHF. The chain uses TRBV27 and TRBJ1-6; D possibly corresponds to TRBD1 (5 bases). The V gene's germline CDR1 is MNHEY and CDR2 SMNVEV (reference sequence). V gave up 6 bases and J gave up 8 bases, with 17 bases separating them. The CDR3 totals 15 residues.

This sequence joins TRBV18 and TRBJ2-2; D unresolved. Per the germline V gene, CDR1 is KGHSH and CDR2 is LQKENI. The CDR3 length is 16 residues. The V end was cut by 2 bases, the J end by 3 bases, with 13 bases between. CDR3 residues: CASSPRLGRDTGELFF. CDR3 DNA: TGTGCCAGCTCACCAAGATTAGGCAGAGACACCGGGGAGCTGTTTTTT.

The chain joins TRBV9 to TRBJ2-1, with TRBD2 identical over 12 bases. Germline V gene sequence: CDR1 SGDLS, CDR2 YYNGEE. V was pared by 3 bases and J by 8 bases, with 9 bases of the junction left unmatched. The CDR3 is 16 residues long. As DNA, the CDR3 is TGTGCCAGCAGCGCCCCTAGCGGGAGGGACGCATATGAGCAGTTCTTC. Translation: CASSAPSGRDAYEQFF.

This clone was seen once. In DNA form, the CDR3 reads TGTGCCTGGAGCTCGGCGGATAGCAATCAGCCCCAGCATTTT. Amino acids: CAWSSADSNQPQHF. J is TRBJ1-5 and V is TRBV30, with D hard to call. Germline V lookup: CDR1 GTSNPN, CDR2 SVGIG (reference sequence). The CDR3 sequence is 14 residues long. V was trimmed by 3 bases and J by 0 bases, leaving 9 bases between them.

The chain uses TRBV19 and TRBJ1-1; D remains ambiguous. Germline CDR1 is LNHDA and CDR2 is SQIVND (reference sequence). The CDR3 has 15 amino acids. Trimming cost V 3 bases and J 6 bases, with 17 bases left between them. CDR3 residues: CASSMEGLRTAEAFF. CDR3 nucleotides: TGTGCCAGTAGTATGGAAGGGCTAAGAACCGCTGAAGCTTTCTTT.